This T cell receptor (beta chain) appears in the sequencing data of a study of T cell changes during pregnancy in multiple sclerosis. TCRdb's table, derived via immunoSEQ multiplex PCR, lists solely in-frame clones and lacks some. Of about 57,000 clones detected, around 89% appear once; the ten largest clones hold about 1.8%. From germline, CDR1 is SGHNT and CDR2 YYREEE (reference sequence). V shed 4 bases, J shed 2 bases, and the junction held 11 bases outside the gene matches. The CDR3 covers 17 residues. The sample in question was peripheral blood, obtained after pregnancy. The chain couples TRBV5-4 to TRBJ2-7, with TRBD2 matching over 11 bases. This sequence was found in a female donor with multiple sclerosis, enrolled in a pregnancy study. In nucleotides, the CDR3 is TGTGCCAGCAGCGCCGATAGTACTAGCGGGGGAACCTACGAGCAGTACTTC. It encodes CASSADSTSGGTYEQYF.